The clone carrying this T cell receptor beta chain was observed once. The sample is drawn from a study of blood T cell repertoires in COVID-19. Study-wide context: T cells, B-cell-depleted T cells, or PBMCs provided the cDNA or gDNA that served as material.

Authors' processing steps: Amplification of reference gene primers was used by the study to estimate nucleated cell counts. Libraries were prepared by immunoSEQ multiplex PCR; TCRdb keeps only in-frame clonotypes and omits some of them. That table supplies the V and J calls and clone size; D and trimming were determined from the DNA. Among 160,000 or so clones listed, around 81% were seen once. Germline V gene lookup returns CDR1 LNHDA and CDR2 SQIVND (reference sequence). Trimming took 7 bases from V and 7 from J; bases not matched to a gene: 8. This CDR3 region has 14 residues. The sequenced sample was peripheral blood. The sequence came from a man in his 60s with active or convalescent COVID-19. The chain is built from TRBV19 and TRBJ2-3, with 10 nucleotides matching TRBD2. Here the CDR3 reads CASKPSGSVNTQYF. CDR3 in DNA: TGTGCCAGTAAACCTAGCGGGAGCGTAAATACGCAGTATTTT.